What follows are 32 T cell receptor beta chains derived from one specimen sequenced in a study of T-cell reconstitution after alpha-beta-depleted transplantation in children. During its preparation, the TCRbeta library received unique molecular identifiers. TCRdb itself ran the PCR reads through MiXCR, one entry per CDR3 protein. The table lists some 150,000 distinct CDR3 sequences, more than 8% of them singletons. The input for sequencing was PBMCs, mostly from graft donor cells, taken 180 days after TCRalphabeta/CD19-depleted stem cell transplant. The receptor source for this set is a female patient aged 2-9 years who had a stem cell transplant for congenital amegakaryocytic thrombocytopenia, so the T cells may come from the graft donor.

With respect to this clonotype: Possible read error: a much larger clone is one base away. This sequence joins TRBV4-3 and TRBJ2-3; no reliable D call. Trimming took 1 base from V and 3 from J, leaving 11 bases between them. Germline V gives CDR1 LGHNA, CDR2 YSLEER. The CDR3 consists of 15 residues. CDR3 DNA: TGCGCCAGCAGCCAAGCGGTAGCTGTGACAGATACGCAGTATTTT. Translated: CASSQAVAVTDTQYF.

In its sample, this clonotype was seen many times. This chain links TRBV18 with TRBJ2-7; D not certain. V lost 4 bases and J lost 0, with 10 bases in between. Germline CDR1 is KGHSH and CDR2 is LQKENI. The CDR3 extends over 14 amino acids. The CDR3 loop is CASSRSGGSYEQYF. In DNA, the CDR3 is TGTGCCAGCTCACGGTCGGGCGGCTCCTACGAGCAGTACTTC.

This clonotype showed up just a few times. This chain connects TRBV30 to TRBJ2-7; 7 bases align to TRBD2. The CDR3 is 13 residues long. CDR1 and CDR2 (germline): GTSNPN, SVGIG (reference sequence). The trim removed 0 bases at V and 3 bases at J, leaving 2 bases unmatched. This CDR3 reads CAWSVTGGYEQYF. CDR3 coding DNA: TGTGCCTGGAGTGTAACGGGGGGCTACGAGCAGTACTTC.

This clonotype was detected ten times or more. V is TRBV12-3 or TRBV12-4 and J is TRBJ2-5; D is possibly TRBD2 (6 bases). The CDR3 length is 17 residues. The V and J ends lost 3 bases and 5 bases respectively, with 22 bases between them. The CDR3 here is CASSLPAKRRARETQYF. CDR3 DNA sequence: TGTGCCAGCAGTTTGCCCGCAAAAAGGAGGGCCCGGGAGACCCAGTACTTC.

There are a few counts of this clonotype. The chain joins TRBV7-7 to TRBJ2-1, with 8 bases aligning to TRBD2. The CDR3 consists of 14 residues. CDR1 and CDR2 (germline): SSHAT, FNYEAQ (reference sequence). J lost 6 bases, V lost 5 bases, and 6 bases had no gene match. DNA for the CDR3: TGTGCCAGCAGCCGTCTGAGCGGGAGCAATGAGCAGTTCTTC. This encodes CASSRLSGSNEQFF.

This clonotype has ten or more counts. The V gene is TRBV19, the J gene TRBJ1-1; D remains ambiguous. The germline V gene encodes CDR1 LNHDA and CDR2 SQIVND (reference sequence). This CDR3 contains 11 residues. The V gene lost 8 bases and the J gene lost 1 base, with 5 bases spanning the gap. CDR3 nucleotides: TGTGCCAGTCAGAGGAACACTGAAGCTTTCTTT. It yields the protein CASQRNTEAFF.

The CDR3 DNA sequence: TGTGCCAGCAGCTTTGCGGGAGGTGTGGGTTCACCCCTCCACTTT. Protein: CASSFAGGVGSPLHF. The chain uses TRBV7-9 and TRBJ1-6; D is unclear. This CDR3 is built from 15 residues. CDR1 SEHNR and CDR2 FQNEAQ come from the germline V gene (reference sequence). The V and J ends lost 3 bases and 9 bases respectively, with 15 bases between them.

This clonotype was seen ten or more times. The chain employs TRBV18 and TRBJ1-1; 7 positions match TRBD1. CDR3 length equals 16 residues. V was clipped by 6 bases and J by 1 base; unmatched bases: 11. Germline assignment: CDR1 KGHSH and CDR2 LQKENI. In nucleotides, the CDR3 is TGTGCCAGCTCCCGAACTATAGGGACAGAGAACACTGAAGCTTTCTTT. Its protein product is CASSRTIGTENTEAFF.

The CDR3 region has the DNA TGCGCCAGCAGCATCGGAGGGGGGGCCAACGAGCAGTACTTC. Translated, it gives CASSIGGGANEQYF. The chain joins TRBV5-1 to TRBJ2-7; D might be TRBD2 (7 bases). The CDR3 loop spans 14 amino acids. V lost 4 bases, J lost 5 bases, and 16 bases lay in between. Germline V lookup: CDR1 SGHRS, CDR2 YFSETQ. The full variable domain, its missing parts supplied by reference TRBV5-1 and TRBJ2-7, is KAGVTQTPRYLIKTRGQQVTLSCSPISGHRSVSWYQQTPGQGLQFLFEYFSETQRNKGNFPGRFSGRQFSNSRSEMNVSTLELGDSALYLCASSIGGGANEQYFGPGTRLTVT.

The chain has TRBV20-1 and TRBJ2-1; 7 bases align to TRBD2. The CDR3 consists of 14 residues. Per germline, CDR1 DFQATT and CDR2 SNEGSKA (reference sequence). The junction had 6 bases not matched to a gene; V was cut back by 4 bases and J by 3 bases. The CDR3 DNA reads as TGCAGTGCTAACTCAGCGGGAAACTACAATGAGCAGTTCTTC. Translating gives CSANSAGNYNEQFF.

The chain is built from TRBV18 and TRBJ2-7, with 8 bases that match TRBD1. V lost 3 bases and J lost 4; bases outside the gene matches: 8. Per germline, CDR1 KGHSH and CDR2 LQKENI. This CDR3 is 15 amino acids long. CDR3 nucleotide sequence: TGTGCCAGCTCACCTCCGGGACAGGTTTTTTACGAGCAGTACTTC. It yields the protein CASSPPGQVFYEQYF.

This clonotype was counted at least ten times. This sequence joins TRBV6-2 or TRBV6-3 and TRBJ1-1; possibly TRBD1 for D (5 bases). Trimming removed 6 bases from V and 2 bases from J, with 13 bases in between. The CDR3 spans 14 residues. CDR1 MNHEY and CDR2 SVGEGT come from the germline V gene. Written as DNA, the CDR3 is TGTGCCAGCAGCACTAACCGGGACAACACTGAAGCTTTCTTT. Translated, it gives CASSTNRDNTEAFF.

This clonotype turned up a few times. The chain uses TRBV20-1 and TRBJ2-1, with 13 bases fitting TRBD2. Germline CDR1 and CDR2: DFQATT and SNEGSKA (reference sequence). The CDR3 covers 16 residues. V was pared by 6 bases and J by 2 bases, with 7 bases of the junction left unmatched. This CDR3 is CSARLLAGGPYNEQFF. The CDR3 coding sequence is TGCAGTGCAAGACTACTAGCGGGAGGGCCCTACAATGAGCAGTTCTTC.

The CDR3 sequence is CASSQDWPGQGADGYTF. CDR3 nucleotides: TGCGCCAGCAGCCAAGATTGGCCGGGACAGGGGGCGGATGGCTACACCTTC. The V call is TRBV4-1, the J call TRBJ1-2; 12 bases map to TRBD1. V lost 0 bases, J lost 6 bases, and 8 bases stayed unmatched. CDR1 is MGHRA and CDR2 is YSYEKL in the germline V gene. The CDR3 has 17 residues.

There are a few counts of this clonotype. Written as DNA, the CDR3 is TGCGCCAGCAGCTTACACAAACAGGGTCCCTATACACCCGGGGAGCTGTTTTTT. Its protein product is CASSLHKQGPYTPGELFF. The chain carries TRBV5-1 and TRBJ2-2; perhaps TRBD1 as D (6 bases). This CDR3 region has 18 residues. Germline CDR1 and CDR2: SGHRS and YFSETQ. With 2 bases removed from V and 6 bases from J, the gap between germline ends came to 23 bases.

This clonotype has ten or more counts. The gene calls are TRBV4-3 and TRBJ1-4; no clear D gene. Trimming pared 0 bases from V and 0 bases from J, leaving 5 bases between. Germline V gene lookup returns CDR1 LGHNA and CDR2 YSLEER. The CDR3 consists of 15 residues. The CDR3 protein is CASSQEFATNEKLFF. The CDR3 coding sequence is TGCGCCAGCAGCCAAGAGTTTGCAACTAATGAAAAACTGTTTTTT.

This clonotype was seen ten or more times. The rearrangement joins TRBV20-1 to TRBJ2-1; 10 nucleotides align to TRBD2. With V trimmed by 7 bases and J by 8 bases, 14 bases remained unmatched. The CDR3 runs 15 residues. The V gene's germline CDR1 is DFQATT and CDR2 SNEGSKA (reference sequence). The CDR3 nucleotides read TGCAGTGGGAACGAGCGGGAGGGCTTTCTCGATGAGCAGTTCTTC. This translates into CSGNEREGFLDEQFF.

V gene TRBV20-1 combines with J gene TRBJ2-7; 9 bases are a match to TRBD2. The CDR3 spans 16 residues. The germline gives CDR1 DFQATT, CDR2 SNEGSKA (reference sequence). The trim removed 3 bases at V and 5 bases at J, leaving 14 bases unmatched. The CDR3 loop is CSASTAGGSGYDEQYF. In DNA, the CDR3 is TGCAGTGCTAGCACGGCGGGAGGGTCAGGGTACGACGAGCAGTACTTC.

This clonotype was seen ten or more times. The chain has TRBV5-1 and TRBJ2-7; unclear D gene. The CDR3 runs to 13 residues. The ends were cut back, 0 bases at V and 5 bases at J, with 9 bases in the middle. Germline CDR1 reads SGHRS; CDR2 reads YFSETQ. Here the CDR3 DNA reads TGCGCCAGCAGCTTGGATCTGAGTCACGAGCAGTACTTC. Amino acid sequence: CASSLDLSHEQYF.

The chain recombines TRBV11-2 with TRBJ1-2; D not resolved. Trimming took off 5 bases at V and 5 bases at J, with 12 bases between the two ends. There are 13 residues in the CDR3. Per germline, CDR1 SGHAT and CDR2 FQNNGV. In nucleotides, the CDR3 is TGTGCCAGCAGCCTGGACGCGAATTATGGCTACACCTTC. It codes for CASSLDANYGYTF.

This clonotype came up a few times. The chain links TRBV10-3 to TRBJ1-4, with D possibly TRBD1 on 5 matching bases. This CDR3 is 15 amino acids long. Trimming left V 0 bases short and J 5 bases short, with 10 bases between. Germline CDR1 is ENHRY and CDR2 is SYGVKD. This chain's CDR3 is CAISESREGNEKLFF. The CDR3 DNA is TGTGCCATCAGTGAGTCGCGGGAGGGGAATGAAAAACTGTTTTTT.

Only a few counts were recorded for this clonotype. The chain joins TRBV3-1 to TRBJ2-5, with unresolved D. The CDR3 is 13 amino acids. In germline, CDR1 is LGHDT, CDR2 YNNKEL (reference sequence). Between the trimmed V and J ends, which lost 1 base and 7 bases, there was a span of 10 bases. CDR3 sequence (DNA): TGTGCCAGCAGCCAAGTTACCTCAGGGACCCAGTACTTC. Protein product: CASSQVTSGTQYF.

This clonotype came up a few times. The chain is built from TRBV20-1 and TRBJ1-6; a possible D gene is TRBD1 (5 bases). Trimming pared 6 bases from V and 8 bases from J, leaving 14 bases between. In germline, CDR1 is DFQATT, CDR2 SNEGSKA (reference sequence). There are 13 residues in the CDR3. The CDR3 region has the DNA TGCAGTGCCCGGCGGGGACCCTATTCACCCCTCCACTTT. Translated, it gives CSARRGPYSPLHF.

This clonotype was picked up a small number of times. This sequence joins TRBV14 and TRBJ2-3, with 12 bases fitting TRBD2. Germline CDR1 is SGHDN and CDR2 is FVKESK. V lost 0 bases to trimming and J lost 4 bases; unmatched junction nucleotides: 8. This CDR3 is built from 18 residues. The CDR3 DNA is TGTGCCAGCAGCCAAGATTGTAGACTAGCGGGAGCTCCAGATACGCAGTATTTT. Translating gives CASSQDCRLAGAPDTQYF. Full variable domain (missing parts from reference TRBV14 and TRBJ2-3): EAGVTQFPSHSVIEKGQTVTLRCDPISGHDNLYWYRRVMGKEIKFLLHFVKESKQDESGMPNNRFLAERTGGTYSTLKVQPAELEDSGVYFCASSQDCRLAGAPDTQYFGPGTRLTVL.

This clonotype was observed many times. The chain carries TRBV28 and TRBJ2-7, with 9 bases aligning to TRBD1. Losses at the gene ends were 4 bases for V and 11 bases for J; bases not matched to a gene: 9. This CDR3 is built from 13 residues. Germline-derived CDR1 and CDR2 are MDHEN and SYDVKM. As DNA, the CDR3 is TGTGCCAGCAGTTCTATCCTCGGACAGGGGAAGTACTTC. It yields the protein CASSSILGQGKYF.

This clonotype was observed many times. The chain couples TRBV18 to TRBJ1-1; no definite D call. CDR1 KGHSH and CDR2 LQKENI come from the germline V gene. V was clipped by 2 bases and J by 1 base, with 5 bases between them. This CDR3 is 13 amino acids long. CDR3 sequence: CASSPLQNTEAFF. Written as DNA, the CDR3 is TGTGCCAGCTCACCATTACAGAACACTGAAGCTTTCTTT.

This clonotype was counted ten times or more. V and J are TRBV20-1 and TRBJ2-3; unclear D gene. Trimming removed 0 bases from V and 1 base from J, with 17 bases in between. This CDR3 has 17 residues. Per germline, CDR1 DFQATT and CDR2 SNEGSKA (reference sequence). CDR3 sequence reads: CSARDSLAHRGTDTQYF. In DNA form, the CDR3 reads TGCAGTGCTAGAGATTCTTTGGCCCACCGCGGCACAGATACGCAGTATTTT.

This clonotype occurred a few times. The CDR3 DNA reads as TGCAGTGCTAGGGGGACAGAAAGAATTTACGAGCAGTACTTC. Translated, it gives CSARGTERIYEQYF. V and J are TRBV20-1 and TRBJ2-7, with 7 positions matching TRBD1. CDR1 and CDR2 (germline): DFQATT, SNEGSKA (reference sequence). The CDR3 has 14 residues. V gave up 3 bases and J gave up 4 bases; unmatched junction bases: 9.

This CDR3 reads CASSLELRDTQYF. The CDR3 DNA reads TGCGCCAGCAGCTTGGAGCTCCGGGATACGCAGTATTTT. The genes are TRBV5-1 and TRBJ2-3, with no clear D. Germline-derived CDR1 and CDR2 are SGHRS and YFSETQ. V lost 0 bases, J lost 6 bases, and 8 bases lay in between. The CDR3 loop spans 13 amino acids.

This clonotype was seen at least ten times. CDR3 DNA: TGTGCCAGCAGTATTTGGACAGGCCATCTCTATGGCTACACCTTC. It is translated as CASSIWTGHLYGYTF. The chain is built from TRBV12-3 or TRBV12-4 and TRBJ1-2; 7 bases align to TRBD1. Germline trimming cut 5 bases from V and 4 bases from J; bases unmatched to any gene: 10. This CDR3 region has 15 residues.

This clonotype was seen a few times. This chain links TRBV4-3 with TRBJ2-5, with TRBD1 identical over 11 bases. The CDR3 spans 16 residues. V lost 3 bases, J lost 3 bases, and 6 bases stayed unmatched. Germline CDR1 LGHNA, CDR2 YSLEER. The CDR3 loop is CASSQGPGQGEETQYF. The CDR3 region has the DNA TGCGCCAGCAGCCAGGGACCGGGACAGGGGGAAGAGACCCAGTACTTC.

This clonotype was detected many times. The V call is TRBV20-1, the J call TRBJ1-4; 8 bases fit TRBD1. After removal of 6 bases from V and 7 bases from J, the junction contained 10 bases not matched to a gene. This CDR3 spans 14 amino acids. The germline V gene has CDR1 DFQATT and CDR2 SNEGSKA (reference sequence). The CDR3 sequence: CSAGQGAPIEKLFF. The CDR3 nucleotides are TGCAGTGCGGGGCAGGGGGCGCCGATTGAAAAACTGTTTTTT.